The present T cell receptor (beta chain) was sequenced within a study of T cell responses to AZD1222 COVID-19 vaccine. General study results and limits: There were mostly white British donors and more females than males, and clonal diversity was possibly underestimated. Targets within unmutated variant regions were reportedly found for nearly half of spike-specific TCRs. Without day 14 samples, only post-peak T cell repertoires were studied.

V was trimmed by 7 bases and J by 5 bases, leaving 13 bases between them. CDR1 is KGHDR, CDR2 SFDVKD, per germline. The CDR3 extends over 13 amino acids. This table comes from immunoSEQ multiplex PCR, and its TCRdb copy is limited to in-frame clones, with some not included. The data contain about 150,000 clones, 90% to 95% of them seen just once; the ten biggest clones take up more than 1.2%. With respect to this clone: Its antigen is currently unknown.

This sequence originates from an adult in good health. The chain links TRBV24-1 to TRBJ2-5; D is ambiguous. The source was peripheral blood, collected on day 0 of AZD1222 vaccination. The CDR3 DNA follows: TGTGCCACCAGCGACGGCAGAAAGGAGACCCAGTACTTC. Amino acid sequence: CATSDGRKETQYF.